This T cell receptor (beta chain) was identified during a study of blood T cell repertoires in COVID-19. As for the study in general: From the United States, Italy and Spain came samples of acute and convalescent COVID-19. T cells, B-cell-depleted T cells, or PBMCs supplied cDNA or gDNA.

Clones were sequenced by immunoSEQ multiplex PCR, and TCRdb holds only the in-frame ones, with some missing. The table lists approximately 260,000 clones, approximately 86% of them singletons, with approximately 7.6% in the top ten. From germline, CDR1 is SGHRS and CDR2 YFSETQ. There are 16 residues in the CDR3. Between the trimmed V and J ends, which lost 4 bases and 1 base, there was a span of 15 bases. The rearrangement joins TRBV5-1 to TRBJ1-3; D may be TRBD1 (5 bases). The clonotype comes from a man aged 55 to 70 who had recovered from COVID-19. The sample consisted of peripheral blood. The CDR3 DNA reads TGCGCCAGCAGCGCAAACCGGCAGGGATCTGGAAACACCATATATTTT. As protein: CASSANRQGSGNTIYF.